The present T cell receptor beta chain was sequenced within a study of regulatory T cells in long-lasting Graves disease. Study findings and constraints: Because few samples were included, accuracy may have been lower.

Arm-PCR of CDR3 regions with iRepertoire HTBI primers generated TCR beta libraries. TCRdb re-called the multiplex PCR reads with MiXCR, one entry per CDR3 protein. The data contain under 300,000 distinct CDR3 sequences, 15% to 20% of them singletons. Time point denoted: newly diagnosed GD, antithyroid drugs for less than 3 months. Following extraction of RNA from PBMCs, that RNA was used to make the TCR library. The patients were drawn from one endocrinology department in Xi'an, China. Germline V lookup: CDR1 DFQATT, CDR2 SNEGSKA (reference sequence). The length of the CDR3 is 18 residues. After removal of 0 bases from V and 0 bases from J, the junction contained 9 bases not matched to a gene. Ten or more counts support this clonotype. Its antigen remains unknown. The sample was also linked to a second study, of T cells in Graves' hyperthyroidism and ophthalmopathy. As that study records: With the HTBI primer set, the TCR CDR3 went through a first round of RT-PCR. Ophthalmopathy was identified by the model a median around 5.9 months ahead of onset.

Sequencing was performed on peripheral blood mononuclear cells (PBMCs), taken at new diagnosis, from a patient treated with antithyroid drugs. This TCR was recovered from a woman in her 30s with Graves disease. This chain links TRBV20-1 with TRBJ2-3, with 10 bases that match TRBD2. The CDR3 nucleotides read TGCAGTGCTAGAGAGGTAGCGGGGGGCCCCCGAAGCACAGATACGCAGTATTTT. Translation gives CSAREVAGGPRSTDTQYF.